This T cell receptor beta chain was profiled in a study of OX40 agonist ivuxolimab in advanced cancers. Regarding the complete study: Ivuxolimab, which targeted the costimulatory receptor OX40 (CD134), was an agonistic, fully human IgG2 monoclonal antibody. Intravenous ivuxolimab was administered to patients every 2 weeks at six dose levels: 0.01, 0.1, 0.3, 1.5, 3 and 10 mg/kg. Among the roughly 52 dose-escalation patients, about 19 had hepatocellular carcinoma, 15 or so melanoma, 9 renal cell carcinoma and 9 head and neck cancer. A male proportion of roughly 85% and a mean age of approximately 60 years, ranging from 23 to 79, were recorded for the dose-escalation cohort. Prior anti-PD-1, anti-PD-L1 or anti-CTLA-4 therapy was permitted, and 30% to 45% of dose-escalation patients had received checkpoint inhibitors. Three dose-escalation patients achieved partial responses, one with hepatocellular carcinoma and two with cutaneous melanoma. The purpose of peripheral TCRbeta sequencing was to test whether ivuxolimab changed TCR sequence diversity and led to clonal T-cell expansion. The paper covers the monotherapy dose-escalation part of the phase I ivuxolimab trial, which included N ≈ 54 patients. Overall study outcomes, separate from this receptor: After ivuxolimab, expanded clones were on average more numerous among CD8+ T cells than among CD4+ T cells. Low levels of normalized T-cell clonal expansion were also seen in some patients who did not respond. At doses of 0.1 to 3.0 mg/kg, clonal expansion of both CD4+ and CD8+ T cells in blood was seen between baseline and week 6. The antigen specificity of the clonally expanded peripheral T cells was not determined. Partial responders in the 0.1-3.0 mg/kg groups had among the lowest normalized peripheral clonal expansion, especially among CD8+ T cells.

The V end gives up 1 base and the J end 7 bases, leaving 5 bases in the junction not matched to a gene. As encoded in the germline V gene, CDR1 is MNHEY while CDR2 is SVGAGI. From its cysteine to its phenylalanine, the CDR3 spans 16 amino acids. The only DNA kept is the CDR3, 48 bases in frame from the first base. This clone came up once. Its binding antigen is unknown. Base quality data are lacking; no much larger clone is found one base away. Genomic DNA was extracted from sorted cells for sequencing of the TCRbeta CDR3 region. TCRbeta CDR3 regions were sequenced using the immunoSEQ Assay. TCRdb took this table from immuneACCESS and kept in-frame rearrangements with V and J called. Such tables lack part of the clones; where checked against another copy, unresolved V genes explain under half of the gap, and the rest is unexplained. This sample gives some 66,000 clones in total; 75% to 80% of them show up just once. The ten most abundant clones make up around 1.5% of the sample.

Patients with autoimmune disease history or receiving systemic immunosuppression were excluded from the trial. Peripheral blood for TCR sequencing was drawn from every dose cohort at baseline, at cycle 4 day 1 and at cycle 7 day 1. Samples were obtained from an open-label, multicenter, first-in-human phase I dose-escalation trial of ivuxolimab. Adults with locally advanced or metastatic melanoma, renal cell carcinoma, hepatocellular carcinoma or head and neck squamous cell carcinoma were enrolled in the trial. Before TCR sequencing, CD4+ and CD8+ T cells were separately sorted from peripheral blood.

The sequencing here drew on CD4+ or CD8+ T cells sorted from blood, taken in a trial of the OX40 agonist ivuxolimab. The TCR originated in an adult with an advanced solid tumor such as melanoma, head and neck, liver or kidney cancer. The chain joins TRBV6-5 to TRBJ2-1; 12 central bases correspond to TRBD2. The CDR3 amino acid sequence is: CASSYFGLAGNNEQFF. The DNA is TGTGCCAGCAGTTACTTTGGACTAGCGGGAAATAATGAGCAGTTCTTC.